Detailed here is one T cell receptor beta chain. This clone has just a few counts. Its antigen remains undetermined. Base quality data are lacking; no much larger clone is found one base away. The donors were healthy, HIV-negative adults with no recently reported acute infections or vaccinations. All donors were Caucasian adults living in Nashville, Tennessee, USA. CD4+ T cells were enriched by magnetic negative selection; naive cells were then positively selected on CD45RA, and the negative fraction formed the memory subset. After blood collection by leukapheresis, PBMCs were isolated using Ficoll-Histopaque density gradient centrifugation and then cryopreserved in the vapor phase of liquid nitrogen. Analytical flow cytometry was used to check the purity and quantity of every magnetically sorted T cell population. Genomic DNA was isolated from each sorted fraction and quantified by UV absorbance on a Nanodrop 2000c.

CDR1 GTSNPN and CDR2 SVGIG were looked up in the germline V gene (reference sequence). From its cysteine to its phenylalanine, the CDR3 spans 13 amino acids. CDR3 DNA is the only sequence kept; it has 39 bases, read in frame from the first base. The junction shows trimming of 0 bases on V and 5 bases on J, plus 8 bases between the germline ends. This specimen comes from a study of shared clonotypes between healthy human individuals (dated by TCRdb to between 2020 and 2021). General notes on the study: The cohort comprised two women and a few men aged 18 to 49 years. For each donor, CD4 naive and CD4 memory were each run on three plates, CD8 naive on two plates, and CD8 memory on one plate. Blood TCR repertoires of several healthy adults were deeply sequenced to estimate repertoire size and the extent of clonotype sharing between individuals. Different laboratories and diverse techniques were used to prepare libraries and sequence TCR repertoires, to increase sequencing depth and limit assay-specific biases. Leukapheresis yielded between about 0.85 and 10 billion PBMCs per donor.

Overall results and qualifications from the work: Because the study included a small number of donors, the genetic and exposure-history diversity represented was limited. Sampling was restricted to blood, and TCR repertoires in tissues likely differ from the TCR repertoires found in blood. Naive subsets generally had larger estimated clonotype richness than memory subsets. When a handful of donors were compared, the shared fraction of clonotypes was about 5.4% for naive CD4, roughly 3.3% for naive CD8, 2% to 2.5% for memory CD4, and roughly 0.4% for memory CD8. Higher generation probabilities were observed for clonotypes shared by all four sorted-subset donors than for non-shared clonotypes. Pairwise subsampling led to the expectation that sequencing depth would affect the degree of clonotype sharing among donors. Incomplete sequencing was indicated by rarefaction of sorted-subset datasets, despite the large sequencing depth.

Using the deep immunoSEQ assay, TCR CDR3 regions were amplified from genomic DNA by multiplex PCR. Extracted genomic DNA from each cell subset was spread evenly across all wells of several immunoSEQ 96-well plates, with each plate serving as a replicate. Each replicate PCR for sorted subsets received around 200 ng genomic DNA, equal to roughly 30,000 T cell genomes. Purified libraries were quantified with a Qubit 3.0 fluorometer, sized on a Bioanalyzer 2100, and re-quantified with the KAPA Library Quantification kit. A separate single-read 150-cycle Illumina NextSeq 550 flow cell was used to sequence each immunoSEQ 96-well plate. On the study's bioinformatics: Because only junctional sequences without quality scores were contained in the immunoSEQ output, filtering matching that applied to full-length reads could not be performed. Sequences were annotated with PyIR, a Python wrapper for IgBLAST v1.9, and V/J genes and CDR3 were assigned using IMGT germline references. Reads were filtered out if the reads had weak V/J assignments (E-value above 1e-6), no CDR3, stop codons, out-of-frame junctions, or ambiguous translated residues. V3J clonotypes were defined as sequences sharing the same inferred V gene, J gene, and CDR3 amino acid sequence. The percentage overlap between two repertoires was calculated by dividing the number of shared unique clonotypes by the size of the smaller repertoire. Repertoire richness was assessed with RTK rarefaction, the Chao1 estimator, and Recon v2.1 estimates of unobserved clonotypes. Generation probabilities for all TCRbeta clonotypes obtained by the gDNA method from a handful of donors were computed using OLGA. This is the immuneACCESS table as TCRdb keeps it, with only in-frame sequences that have V and J called. A part of the clones is gone; compared with another copy, unresolved V genes explain less than half, and the rest is unexplained. That table is the source of V, J and clone size, and D and trimming were worked out from the DNA. For this sample the table gives about 1.1 million clones, of which approximately 80% were detected only once. The ten largest clones represent roughly 0.9% of the sample.

The TCR comes from a man between 18 and 35 years old in good health. Some clones in this sample may be carry-over from other donors' samples. The rearrangement joined TRBV30 to TRBJ1-5; a confident D gene designation cannot be given. What was sequenced was memory CD4+ T cells from PBMCs. Read against the paper, the sample's cell subset or site label means: CD45RA-negative fraction. The DNA sequence is given as TGTGCCTGGAGTGTACAAGTATATCAGCCCCAGCATTTT. This encodes CAWSVQVYQPQHF.